The TCR beta chain described here comes from a study of early T cells in non-severe SARS-CoV-2 infection (dated by TCRdb to about 2021). Regarding the study in general: Because TCR sequencing relied on bulk RNA taken from unsorted whole blood, pairing of alpha and beta chains was not possible.

Set within a cohort of healthcare workers in London, UK, this nested case-control study involved weekly PCR testing of nasopharyngeal swabs along with blood sampling. Healthcare workers were recruited between 23 and 31 March 2020, during the week of the UK lockdown, and were followed weekly for up to roughly 15 weeks. CDR3 length: 14 amino acids, cysteine to phenylalanine. CDR3 DNA is the only sequence kept; it has 42 bases, read in frame from the first base. V ends up 2 bases short and J 2 bases short, with an unmatched junction base count of 3. CDR1 and CDR2 are drawn from the germline V gene: SGHRS, YFSETQ. Overall results and qualifications from the work: VDJdb matching was skewed toward anti-spike CD8 responses and likely underestimated virus-specific expansions, missing private and CD4 specificities.

In its sample, this clonotype was seen a few times. There is no known antigen for this receptor. Per-nucleotide qualities are absent, and no much larger clonotype sits a single base away. Library preparation employed 5' RACE. The instrument given in TCRdb is NextSeq 500. Unique molecular identifiers were attached to individual cDNA molecules in the TCR library protocol so that sequencing error and PCR bias could be corrected. Sequencing covered both TCR alpha and beta chains, and within each sample the abundances of alpha and beta sequences were tightly co-correlated. The paper's processing steps were these. Decombinator V4 was used to annotate TCR sequences for V gene, J gene and CDR3. Expanded TCRs were defined as changing significantly between any two time points under a Poisson model with p below 0.0001. TCR abundances were normalised to the total number of TCRs sequenced in each sample and reported as counts per million. MAIT TCRs were defined by TRAV1-2 paired with TRAJ12, TRAJ20 or TRAJ33, and iNKT TCRs by TRAV10 paired with TRAJ18. VDJdb, accessed 1 November 2021, was searched for CMV, EBV and SARS-CoV-2 annotated TCRs, excluding TCRs annotated for multiple antigens. The public sequencing data were trimmed at Q25 with fastp and processed into clonotypes with MiXCR by TCRdb, which kept only in-frame beta chains. Each CDR3 protein appears once, grouped with its most common genes and DNA. These V and J calls rely on TCRdb rather than the paper's analysis. Within this sample are approximately 58,000 distinct CDR3 sequences, with approximately 12% of them counted one time only. Over 2% of the sample belongs to the ten largest clones.

The chain links TRBV5-1 with TRBJ2-7; the junction holds 8 bases that match TRBD2. The sequences come from whole blood, collected at baseline. This TCR was recovered from an adult who was a healthcare worker with PCR-confirmed SARS-CoV-2 infection or an uninfected control (not recorded which). The nucleotides are TGCGCCAGCAGCTTCACTAGCGGAACCTACGAGCAGTACTTC. It encodes CASSFTSGTYEQYF. Reference TRBV5-1 and TRBJ2-7 proteins supply the regions before and after the CDR3; the full variable domain is: KAGVTQTPRYLIKTRGQQVTLSCSPISGHRSVSWYQQTPGQGLQFLFEYFSETQRNKGNFPGRFSGRQFSNSRSEMNVSTLELGDSALYLCASSFTSGTYEQYFGPGTRLTVT.